The 18 T cell receptor beta chains given below trace back to one sample, sequenced in a study of cytomegalovirus exposure and HLA in healthy donors (dated by TCRdb to about 2017). Receptor amplification or capture employed the immunoSEQ multiplex PCR assay. As stored in TCRdb, this immuneACCESS dataset retains in-frame rearrangements with V and J assigned. A fraction of the clones does not appear; measured against another copy, unresolved V genes explain less than half of the discrepancy, and the remainder lacks a known reason. In this sample the table shows over 120,000 clones, 80% to 90% of which occur a single time. The top ten clonotypes cover 4.5% of the sample. Sequenced material: PBMCs. The receptors derive from a man aged 18 to 30 in good health and CMV-seropositive.

This clone was observed a handful of times. The V and J genes are TRBV5-1 and TRBJ2-5, with 7 bases aligning to TRBD2. Trimming at V came to 4 bases and at J to 3 bases, leaving 6 bases not matched to a gene. The CDR3 consists of 14 residues. Germline CDR1 reads SGHRS; CDR2 reads YFSETQ. In nucleotides, the CDR3 is TGCGCCAGCAGCCGGTGGGCGGGGGAAGAGACCCAGTACTTC. Translation gives CASSRWAGEETQYF.

The rearrangement links TRBV12-5 to TRBJ1-2; TRBD1 might be the D (5 bases). From germline, CDR1 is LGHNT and CDR2 FRNRAP. The CDR3 totals 15 residues. The V end lost 4 bases, the J end lost 2 bases, and 14 bases lay between the germline ends. The DNA of the CDR3 is TGTGCTAGTGGTTCCCCGGGGAGGGACAACTATGGCTACACCTTC. As protein: CASGSPGRDNYGYTF.

This clone was seen once. The chain recombines TRBV2 with TRBJ1-2; D might be TRBD1 (5 bases). The germline V and J ends were trimmed by 3 bases and 3 bases, with 8 bases remaining between them. This CDR3 is 13 amino acids long. Per germline, CDR1 SNHLY and CDR2 FYNNEI. CDR3 nucleotide sequence: TGTGCCAGCAGTGAGGGGGAGGACTATGGCTACACCTTC. Amino acid sequence: CASSEGEDYGYTF.

The chain links TRBV2 to TRBJ1-5; TRBD1 matches at 7 bases. Germline assignment: CDR1 SNHLY and CDR2 FYNNEI. Trimming took 5 bases from V and 0 from J; bases not matched to a gene: 4. The CDR3 is 15 amino acids. DNA of the CDR3: TGTGCCAGCAGTTGGGGACAGAATAGCAATCAGCCCCAGCATTTT. This codes for CASSWGQNSNQPQHF.

The genes are TRBV29-1 and TRBJ2-5; 7 nucleotides align to TRBD1. This CDR3 region has 14 residues. Germline CDR1 SQVTM, CDR2 ANQGSEA. V trimming: 6 bases; J trimming: 5 bases; junction bases outside the gene matches: 12. Written as DNA, the CDR3 is TGCAGCGTGCGCTTCCCGGGACAGCAGGAGACCCAGTACTTC. Translated, it gives CSVRFPGQQETQYF. Based on the CDR3 plus reference TRBV29-1 and TRBJ2-5, the full variable domain is SAVISQKPSRDICQRGTSLTIQCQVDSQVTMMFWYRQQPGQSLTLIATANQGSEATYESGFVIDKFPISRPNLTFSTLTVSNMSPEDSSIYLCSVRFPGQQETQYFGPGTRLLVL.

The chain joins TRBV5-1 to TRBJ2-1; 10 bases are shared with TRBD1. The CDR3 consists of 14 residues. In germline, CDR1 is SGHRS, CDR2 YFSETQ. V trimming: 0 bases; J trimming: 7 bases; junction bases outside the gene matches: 1. This chain's CDR3 is CASSLGTGGNEQFF. The DNA of the CDR3 is TGCGCCAGCAGCTTGGGGACAGGGGGAAATGAGCAGTTCTTC.

About this clone: Other DNA sequences from this sample encode an identical CDR3 as well. In DNA form, the CDR3 reads TGTGCCTGGAGTGTAGATAGGAACACTGAAGCTTTCTTT. Translated, it gives CAWSVDRNTEAFF. J is TRBJ1-1 and V is TRBV30; D is uncertain. The germline V gene has CDR1 GTSNPN and CDR2 SVGIG (reference sequence). The V end lost 0 bases, the J end lost 1 base, and 6 bases lay between the germline ends. The CDR3 sequence is 13 residues long.

This chain uses TRBV9 with TRBJ2-7, with D hard to call. The CDR3 is made up of 13 amino acids. Germline CDR1 reads SGDLS; CDR2 reads YYNGEE. Trimming shortened V by 0 bases and J by 13 bases, and 17 bases separated the two germline ends. CDR3 nucleotide sequence: TGTGCCAGCAGCGTAGAAGTGACTTCCCCCCCTTACTTC. Residues: CASSVEVTSPPYF.

The chain joins TRBV2 to TRBJ1-2; D possibly corresponds to TRBD1 (6 bases). This CDR3 spans 17 amino acids. V lost 5 bases and J lost 1, with 20 bases in between. CDR1 SNHLY and CDR2 FYNNEI come from the germline V gene. This CDR3 is CASSSPGHASYNYGYTF. CDR3 DNA: TGTGCCAGCAGTTCTCCGGGACATGCATCCTATAACTATGGCTACACCTTC.

This clone has more than one count but fewer than ten. This rearrangement joins TRBV2 to TRBJ1-1; D gene uncertain. Germline assignment: CDR1 SNHLY and CDR2 FYNNEI. The length of the CDR3 is 12 residues. V was trimmed by 8 bases and J by 4 bases, leaving 11 bases between them. In DNA form, the CDR3 reads TGTGCCAGCTACCTAGGAGGCACTGAAGCTTTCTTT. Protein sequence: CASYLGGTEAFF.

This rearrangement joins TRBV2 to TRBJ2-1, with 8 bases lining up with TRBD1. The CDR3 has 17 amino acids. Germline V gives CDR1 SNHLY, CDR2 FYNNEI. V gave up 6 bases and J gave up 1 base; unmatched junction bases: 11. This CDR3 is CASSAPGQDTSYNEQFF. CDR3 sequence (DNA): TGTGCCAGCAGCGCTCCGGGACAGGACACTTCCTACAATGAGCAGTTCTTC.

J is TRBJ1-1 and V is TRBV19, with D hard to call. This CDR3 region has 14 residues. Trimming shortened V by 5 bases and J by 1 base, and 11 bases separated the two germline ends. Per germline, CDR1 LNHDA and CDR2 SQIVND (reference sequence). CDR3 region: CASSPTPPNTEAFF. CDR3 in DNA: TGTGCCAGTAGTCCGACTCCCCCGAACACTGAAGCTTTCTTT.

This chain links TRBV9 with TRBJ2-7; 7 positions agree with TRBD1. After removal of 3 bases from V and 0 bases from J, the junction contained 3 bases not matched to a gene. This CDR3 comprises 14 residues. CDR1 and CDR2 (germline): SGDLS, YYNGEE. CDR3 protein: CASSEGAHSYEQYF. The CDR3 DNA reads TGTGCCAGCAGCGAGGGGGCCCACTCCTACGAGCAGTACTTC.

This chain connects TRBV30 to TRBJ1-5; TRBD1 aligns across 8 bases. The J segment lost 6 bases and the V segment lost 3 bases, leaving 4 bases of the junction unmatched. The CDR3 totals 13 residues. Germline V gene data show CDR1 as GTSNPN and CDR2 as SVGIG (reference sequence). The CDR3 protein is CAWRGQAGQPQHF. CDR3 nucleotide sequence: TGTGCCTGGAGGGGACAGGCCGGTCAGCCCCAGCATTTT.

The chain links TRBV7-6 to TRBJ2-7, with unresolved D. The CDR3 runs 15 residues. V lost 5 bases to trimming and J lost 1 base, with 15 bases between them. The germline V gene has CDR1 SGHVS and CDR2 FNYEAQ. The CDR3 DNA reads TGTGCCAGCAGCCTTGATCAGACACGATCCTACGAGCAGTACTTC. Residues: CASSLDQTRSYEQYF.

This chain joins TRBV28 and TRBJ2-1; 10 positions agree with TRBD2. Germline V gene lookup returns CDR1 MDHEN and CDR2 SYDVKM. The CDR3 sequence is 14 residues long. The junction had 8 bases not matched to a gene; V was cut back by 8 bases and J by 7 bases. DNA of the CDR3: TGTGCCAGCTGGACTAGCGGAGGGGAAAATGAGCAGTTCTTC. It encodes CASWTSGGENEQFF.

The table lists this clone with a count of one. The chain uses TRBV6-6 and TRBJ1-5; D is perhaps TRBD1 (5 bases). V dropped 5 bases and J dropped 7 bases, with 9 bases sitting between them. CDR1 MNHNY and CDR2 SVGAGI come from the germline V gene (reference sequence). CDR3 length: 12 residues. The CDR3 loop is CASSGGGQPQHF. CDR3 bases: TGTGCCAGCAGTGGGGGAGGACAGCCCCAGCATTTT.

The V call is TRBV7-9, the J call TRBJ2-7, with 10 bases lining up with TRBD2. V was clipped by 0 bases and J by 7 bases; unmatched bases: 12. Germline V gene data show CDR1 as SEHNR and CDR2 as FQNEAQ (reference sequence). The CDR3 totals 17 residues. The CDR3 sequence: CASSLAIQAGGPREQYF. DNA of the CDR3: TGTGCCAGCAGCTTAGCGATACAAGCGGGAGGGCCTCGTGAGCAGTACTTC.